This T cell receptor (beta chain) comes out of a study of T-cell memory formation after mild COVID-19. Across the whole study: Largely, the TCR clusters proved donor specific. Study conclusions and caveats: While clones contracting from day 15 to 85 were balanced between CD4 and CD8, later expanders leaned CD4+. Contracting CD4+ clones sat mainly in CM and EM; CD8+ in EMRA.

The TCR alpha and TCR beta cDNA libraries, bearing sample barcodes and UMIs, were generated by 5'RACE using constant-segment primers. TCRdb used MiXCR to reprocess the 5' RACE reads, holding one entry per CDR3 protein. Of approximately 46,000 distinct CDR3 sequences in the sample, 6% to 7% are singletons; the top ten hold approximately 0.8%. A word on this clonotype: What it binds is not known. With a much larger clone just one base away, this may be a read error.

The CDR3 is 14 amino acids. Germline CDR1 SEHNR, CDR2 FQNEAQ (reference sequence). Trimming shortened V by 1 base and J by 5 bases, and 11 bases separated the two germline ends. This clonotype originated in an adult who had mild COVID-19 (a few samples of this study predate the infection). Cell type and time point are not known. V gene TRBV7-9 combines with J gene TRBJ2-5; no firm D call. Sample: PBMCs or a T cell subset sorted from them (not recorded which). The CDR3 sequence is CASSLVGYGETQYF. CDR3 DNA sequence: TGTGCCAGCAGCTTAGTGGGGTATGGGGAGACCCAGTACTTC.